The clone carrying this T cell receptor beta chain has a single count. Its antigen is unidentified. This specimen comes from a study of T cell responses to AZD1222 COVID-19 vaccine. General study points: Dominant CD4 TCR responses targeted spike regions 160-218 and 743-854.

The CDR3 is 15 amino acids. V was shortened by 5 bases and J by 1 base, with 13 bases between the two germline ends. CDR1 and CDR2 (germline): SGHTA, FQGTGA. Using immunoSEQ multiplex PCR, the repertoire was profiled, and TCRdb retains in-frame clones only, with some absent. The top ten hold 19% of the sample, which has tens of thousands of clones, nearly 90% seen once. The genes are TRBV7-3 and TRBJ2-3, with a weak D call TRBD2 (6 bases). Source: peripheral blood, taken on day 0 of AZD1222 vaccination. This receptor was obtained from an adult in good health. The CDR3 protein is CASSRRGEGTDTQYF. The CDR3 DNA follows: TGTGCCAGCAGCCGGCGGGGAGAGGGCACAGATACGCAGTATTTT.